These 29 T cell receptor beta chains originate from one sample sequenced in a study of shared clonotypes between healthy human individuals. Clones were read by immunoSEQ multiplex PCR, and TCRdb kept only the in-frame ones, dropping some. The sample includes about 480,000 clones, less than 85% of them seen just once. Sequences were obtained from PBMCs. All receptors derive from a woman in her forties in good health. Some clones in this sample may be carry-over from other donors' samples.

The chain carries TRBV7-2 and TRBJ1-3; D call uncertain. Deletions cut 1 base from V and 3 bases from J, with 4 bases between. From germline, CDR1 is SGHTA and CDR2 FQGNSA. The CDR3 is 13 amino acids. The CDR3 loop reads CASSLGDGNTIYF. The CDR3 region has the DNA TGTGCCAGCAGCTTAGGGGATGGAAACACCATATATTTT.

This CDR3 is CASSMGSPLTDTQYF. CDR3 DNA: TGTGCCAGTAGTATGGGTAGCCCTCTCACAGATACGCAGTATTTT. The J gene is TRBJ2-3, the V gene TRBV19; D is unresolved. The CDR3 covers 15 residues. V lost 3 bases and J lost 2, with 12 bases in between. CDR1 is LNHDA and CDR2 is SQIVND in the germline V gene (reference sequence). The full variable domain, completed using reference TRBV19 and TRBJ2-3, is DGGITQSPKYLFRKEGQNVTLSCEQNLNHDAMYWYRQDPGQGLRLIYYSQIVNDFQKGDIAEGYSVSREKKESFPLTVTSAQKNPTAFYLCASSMGSPLTDTQYFGPGTRLTVL.

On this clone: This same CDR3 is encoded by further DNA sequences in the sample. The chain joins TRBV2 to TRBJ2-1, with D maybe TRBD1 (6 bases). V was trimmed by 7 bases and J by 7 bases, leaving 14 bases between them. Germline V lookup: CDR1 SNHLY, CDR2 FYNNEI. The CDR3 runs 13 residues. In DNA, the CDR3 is TGTGCCAGCACCCGACAGGCTACGAATGAGCAGTTCTTC. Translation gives CASTRQATNEQFF.

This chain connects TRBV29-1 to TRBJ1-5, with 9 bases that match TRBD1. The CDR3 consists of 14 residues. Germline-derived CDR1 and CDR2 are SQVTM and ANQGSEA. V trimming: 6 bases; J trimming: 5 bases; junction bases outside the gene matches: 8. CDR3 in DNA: TGCAGCGTCGCGGGACAGGGACGTGATCAGCCCCAGCATTTT. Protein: CSVAGQGRDQPQHF.

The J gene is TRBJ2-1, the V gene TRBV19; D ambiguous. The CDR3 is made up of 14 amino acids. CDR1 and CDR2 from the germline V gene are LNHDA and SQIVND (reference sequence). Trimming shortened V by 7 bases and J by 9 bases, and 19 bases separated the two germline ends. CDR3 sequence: CASTPRTRPGEQFF. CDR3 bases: TGTGCCAGTACCCCTCGGACCCGGCCCGGTGAGCAGTTCTTC.

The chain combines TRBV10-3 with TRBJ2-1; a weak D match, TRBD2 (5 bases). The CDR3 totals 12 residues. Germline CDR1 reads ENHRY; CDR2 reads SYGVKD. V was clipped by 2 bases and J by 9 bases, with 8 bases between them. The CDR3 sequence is CAISEREGEQFF. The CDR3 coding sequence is TGTGCCATCAGTGAGCGAGAGGGTGAGCAGTTCTTC.

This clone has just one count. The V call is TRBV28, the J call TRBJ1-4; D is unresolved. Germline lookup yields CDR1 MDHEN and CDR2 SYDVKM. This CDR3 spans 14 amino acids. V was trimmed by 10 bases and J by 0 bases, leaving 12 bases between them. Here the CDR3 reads CATLRVATNEKLFF. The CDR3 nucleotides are TGTGCCACCCTGCGGGTCGCAACTAATGAAAAACTGTTTTTT.

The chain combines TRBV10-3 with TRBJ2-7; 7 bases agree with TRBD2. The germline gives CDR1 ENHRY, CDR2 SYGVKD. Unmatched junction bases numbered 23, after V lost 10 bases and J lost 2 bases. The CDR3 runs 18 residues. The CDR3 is CATSSVGPLRERAYEQYF. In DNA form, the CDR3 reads TGTGCCACCTCGAGTGTAGGCCCTTTGCGGGAGAGAGCCTACGAGCAGTACTTC.

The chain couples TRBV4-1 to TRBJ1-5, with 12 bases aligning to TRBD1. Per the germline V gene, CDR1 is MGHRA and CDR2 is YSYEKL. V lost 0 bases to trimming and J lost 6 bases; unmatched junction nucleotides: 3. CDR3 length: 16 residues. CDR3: CASSQDRDRGLQPQHF. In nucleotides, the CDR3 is TGCGCCAGCAGCCAAGACCGGGACAGGGGGCTTCAGCCCCAGCATTTT.

CDR3: CASSRRTEIDTQYF. CDR3 nucleotides: TGTGCCAGCAGCCGCAGGACAGAAATAGATACGCAGTATTTT. The chain joins TRBV4-2 to TRBJ2-3, with D perhaps TRBD1 (6 bases). The V gene lost 4 bases and the J gene lost 5 bases, with 13 bases spanning the gap. The germline CDR1 and CDR2 sequences are LGHNA and YNFKEQ. The CDR3 has 14 residues.

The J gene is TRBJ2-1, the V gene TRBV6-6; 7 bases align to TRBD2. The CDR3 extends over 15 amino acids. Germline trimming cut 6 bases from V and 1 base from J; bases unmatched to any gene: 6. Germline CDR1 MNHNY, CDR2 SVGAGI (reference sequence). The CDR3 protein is CASRGGGSSYNEQFF. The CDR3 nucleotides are TGTGCCAGCAGGGGTGGCGGGAGTTCCTACAATGAGCAGTTCTTC.

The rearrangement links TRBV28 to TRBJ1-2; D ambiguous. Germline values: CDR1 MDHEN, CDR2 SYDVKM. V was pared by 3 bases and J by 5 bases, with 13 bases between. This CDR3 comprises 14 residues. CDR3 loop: CASSFSGSFYGYTF. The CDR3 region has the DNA TGTGCCAGCAGTTTTTCGGGGAGCTTTTATGGCTACACCTTC.

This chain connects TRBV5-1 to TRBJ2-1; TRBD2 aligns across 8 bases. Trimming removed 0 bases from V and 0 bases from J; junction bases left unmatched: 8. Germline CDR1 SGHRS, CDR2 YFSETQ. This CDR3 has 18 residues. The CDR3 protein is CASSLVEGAGVSYNEQFF. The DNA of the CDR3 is TGCGCCAGCAGCTTGGTAGAGGGAGCGGGAGTCTCCTACAATGAGCAGTTCTTC.

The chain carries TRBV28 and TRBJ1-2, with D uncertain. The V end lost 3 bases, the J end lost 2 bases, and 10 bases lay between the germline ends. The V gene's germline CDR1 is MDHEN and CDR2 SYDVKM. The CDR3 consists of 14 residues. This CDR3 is CASSFGGVNYGYTF. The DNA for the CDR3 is TGTGCCAGCAGTTTCGGCGGAGTAAACTATGGCTACACCTTC.

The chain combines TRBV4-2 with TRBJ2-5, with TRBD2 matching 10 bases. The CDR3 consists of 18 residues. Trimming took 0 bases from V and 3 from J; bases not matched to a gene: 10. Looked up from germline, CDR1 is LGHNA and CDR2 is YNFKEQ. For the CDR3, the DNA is TGTGCCAGCAGCCAAGAACCACCGAGCGGGAGGGCCAAAGAGACCCAGTACTTC. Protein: CASSQEPPSGRAKETQYF.

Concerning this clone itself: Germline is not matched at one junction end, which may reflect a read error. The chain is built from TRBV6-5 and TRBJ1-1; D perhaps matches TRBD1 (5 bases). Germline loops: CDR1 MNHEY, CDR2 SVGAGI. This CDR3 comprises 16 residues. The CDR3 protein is CASSYYIRGVNTEAFF. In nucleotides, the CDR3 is TGTGCCAGCAGCTACTATATTCGGGGGGTAAACACTGAAGCTTTCTTT.

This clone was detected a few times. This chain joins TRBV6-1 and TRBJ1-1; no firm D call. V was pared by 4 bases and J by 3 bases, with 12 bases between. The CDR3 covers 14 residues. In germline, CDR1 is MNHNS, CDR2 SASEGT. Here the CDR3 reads CASSVVWEDTEAFF. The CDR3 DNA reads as TGTGCCAGCAGTGTCGTTTGGGAGGACACTGAAGCTTTCTTT.

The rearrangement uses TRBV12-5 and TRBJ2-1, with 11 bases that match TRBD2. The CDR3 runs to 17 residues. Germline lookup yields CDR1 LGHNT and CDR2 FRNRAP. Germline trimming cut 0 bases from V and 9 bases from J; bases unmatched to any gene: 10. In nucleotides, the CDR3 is TGTGCTAGTGGTTTGGTAGGATTAGCGGGAGGGCCGGGTGAGCAGTTCTTC. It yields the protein CASGLVGLAGGPGEQFF.

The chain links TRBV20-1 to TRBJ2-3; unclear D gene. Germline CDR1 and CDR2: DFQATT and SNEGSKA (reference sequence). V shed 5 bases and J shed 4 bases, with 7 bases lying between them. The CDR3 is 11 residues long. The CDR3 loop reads CSAVKPDTQYF. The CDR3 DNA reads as TGCAGTGCTGTTAAACCAGATACGCAGTATTTT.

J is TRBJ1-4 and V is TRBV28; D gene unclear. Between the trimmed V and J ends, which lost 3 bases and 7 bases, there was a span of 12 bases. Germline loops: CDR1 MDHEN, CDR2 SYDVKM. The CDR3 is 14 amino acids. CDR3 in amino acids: CASSFDRVSEKLFF. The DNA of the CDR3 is TGTGCCAGCAGTTTTGATAGGGTGTCTGAAAAACTGTTTTTT.

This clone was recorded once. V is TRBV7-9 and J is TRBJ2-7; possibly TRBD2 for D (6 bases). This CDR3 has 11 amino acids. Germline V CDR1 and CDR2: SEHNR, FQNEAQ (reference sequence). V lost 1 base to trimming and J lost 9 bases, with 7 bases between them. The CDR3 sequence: CASSLGRVQYF. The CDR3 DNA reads TGTGCCAGCAGCTTAGGGAGGGTGCAGTACTTC.

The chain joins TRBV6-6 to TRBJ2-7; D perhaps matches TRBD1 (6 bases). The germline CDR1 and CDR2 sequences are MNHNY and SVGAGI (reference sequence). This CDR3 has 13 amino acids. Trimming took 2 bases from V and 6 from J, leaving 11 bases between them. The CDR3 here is CASSYDRMVEQYF. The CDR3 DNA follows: TGTGCCAGCAGTTACGACAGGATGGTCGAGCAGTACTTC.

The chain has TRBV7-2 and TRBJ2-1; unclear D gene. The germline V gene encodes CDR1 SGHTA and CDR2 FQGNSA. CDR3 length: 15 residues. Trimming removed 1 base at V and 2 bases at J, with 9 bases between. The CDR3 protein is CASSLEGTTYNEQFF. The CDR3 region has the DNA TGTGCCAGCAGCTTAGAGGGTACTACCTACAATGAGCAGTTCTTC. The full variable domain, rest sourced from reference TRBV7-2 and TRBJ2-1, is GAGVSQSPSNKVTEKGKDVELRCDPISGHTALYWYRQSLGQGLEFLIYFQGNSAPDKSGLPSDRFSAERTGGSVSTLTIQRTQQEDSAVYLCASSLEGTTYNEQFFGPGTRLTVL.

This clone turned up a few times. The CDR3 loop reads CASSKDGRRSTGELFF. In nucleotides, the CDR3 is TGTGCCAGCAGCAAAGATGGGAGGCGTAGCACCGGGGAGCTGTTTTTT. The chain combines TRBV7-6 with TRBJ2-2, with D possibly TRBD2 on 6 matching bases. This CDR3 region has 16 residues. Looked up from germline, CDR1 is SGHVS and CDR2 is FNYEAQ. Trimming took 5 bases from V and 4 from J, leaving 17 bases between them.

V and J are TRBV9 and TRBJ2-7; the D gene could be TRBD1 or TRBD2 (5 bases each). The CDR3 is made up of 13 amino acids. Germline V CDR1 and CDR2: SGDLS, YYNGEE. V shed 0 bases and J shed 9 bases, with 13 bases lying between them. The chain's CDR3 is CASSVGGAGGQYF. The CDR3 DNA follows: TGTGCCAGCAGCGTAGGGGGTGCTGGGGGGCAGTACTTC.

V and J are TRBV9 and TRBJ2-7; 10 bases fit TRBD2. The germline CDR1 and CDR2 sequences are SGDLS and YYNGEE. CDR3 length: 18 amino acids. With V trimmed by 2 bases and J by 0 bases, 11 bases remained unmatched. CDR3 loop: CASSVDPSAGGPSYEQYF. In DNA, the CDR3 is TGTGCCAGCAGCGTCGACCCCTCAGCGGGAGGGCCCTCCTACGAGCAGTACTTC.

The CDR3 loop reads CASSPNAGARETQYF. As DNA, the CDR3 is TGTGCCAGCAGCCCAAACGCGGGGGCGAGGGAGACCCAGTACTTC. The chain uses TRBV11-2 and TRBJ2-5, with D perhaps matching TRBD2 (7 bases). The CDR3 has 15 amino acids. Looked up from germline, CDR1 is SGHAT and CDR2 is FQNNGV. The ends were cut back, 5 bases at V and 5 bases at J, with 18 bases in the middle.

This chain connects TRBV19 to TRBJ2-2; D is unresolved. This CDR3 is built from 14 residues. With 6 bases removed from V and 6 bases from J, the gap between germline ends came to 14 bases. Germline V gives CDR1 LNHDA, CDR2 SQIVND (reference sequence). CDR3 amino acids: CASRGPGRSGELFF. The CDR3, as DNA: TGTGCCAGTAGAGGTCCCGGCAGGTCCGGGGAGCTGTTTTTT.

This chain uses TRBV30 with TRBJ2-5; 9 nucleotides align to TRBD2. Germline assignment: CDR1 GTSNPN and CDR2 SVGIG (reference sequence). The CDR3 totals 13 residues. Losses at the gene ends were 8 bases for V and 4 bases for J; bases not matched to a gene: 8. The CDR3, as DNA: TGTGCCCGAGCGGCGGGAGGGGTAGAGACCCAGTACTTC. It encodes CARAAGGVETQYF.